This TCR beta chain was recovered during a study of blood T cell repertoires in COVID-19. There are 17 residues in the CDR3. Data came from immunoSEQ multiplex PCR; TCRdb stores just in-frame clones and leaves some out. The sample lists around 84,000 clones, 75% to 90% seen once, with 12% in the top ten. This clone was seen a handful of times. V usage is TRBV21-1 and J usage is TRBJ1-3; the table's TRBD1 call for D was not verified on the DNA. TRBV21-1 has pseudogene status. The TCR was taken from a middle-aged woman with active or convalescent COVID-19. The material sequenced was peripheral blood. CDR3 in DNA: TGTGCCAGCAGCCCGCGAAAGGGACAGTACTCTGGAAACACCATATATTTT. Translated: CASSPRKGQYSGNTIYF.